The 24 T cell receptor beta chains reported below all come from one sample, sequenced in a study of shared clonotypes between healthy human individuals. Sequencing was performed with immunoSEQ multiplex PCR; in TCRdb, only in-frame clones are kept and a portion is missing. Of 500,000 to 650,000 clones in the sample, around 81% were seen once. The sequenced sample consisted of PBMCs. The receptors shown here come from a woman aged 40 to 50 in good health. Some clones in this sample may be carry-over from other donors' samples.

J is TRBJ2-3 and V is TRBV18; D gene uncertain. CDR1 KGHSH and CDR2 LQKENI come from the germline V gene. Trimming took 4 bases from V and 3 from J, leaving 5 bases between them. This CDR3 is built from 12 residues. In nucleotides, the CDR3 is TGTGCCAGCTCACAGTGGACAGATACGCAGTATTTT. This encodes CASSQWTDTQYF.

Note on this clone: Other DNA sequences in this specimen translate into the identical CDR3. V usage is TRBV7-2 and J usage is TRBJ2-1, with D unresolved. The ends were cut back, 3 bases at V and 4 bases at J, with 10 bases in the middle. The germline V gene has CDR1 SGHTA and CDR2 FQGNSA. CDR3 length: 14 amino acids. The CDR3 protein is CASSFRSSYNEQFF. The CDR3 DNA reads TGTGCCAGCAGCTTCAGGTCGTCATACAATGAGCAGTTCTTC.

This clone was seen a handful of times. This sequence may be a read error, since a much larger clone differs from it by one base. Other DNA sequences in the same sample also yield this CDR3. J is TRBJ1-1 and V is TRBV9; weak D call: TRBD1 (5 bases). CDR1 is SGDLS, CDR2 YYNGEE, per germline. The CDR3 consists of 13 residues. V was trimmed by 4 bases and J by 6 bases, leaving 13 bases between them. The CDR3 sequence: CASSPQTASEAFF. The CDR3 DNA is TGTGCCAGCAGCCCACAGACAGCCTCTGAAGCTTTCTTT.

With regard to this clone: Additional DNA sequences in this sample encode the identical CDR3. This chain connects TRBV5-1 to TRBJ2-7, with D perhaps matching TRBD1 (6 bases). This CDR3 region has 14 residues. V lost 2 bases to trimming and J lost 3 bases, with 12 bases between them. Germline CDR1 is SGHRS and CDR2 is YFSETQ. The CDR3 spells CASSLRTASYEQYF. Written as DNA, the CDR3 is TGCGCCAGCAGCTTAAGGACAGCAAGCTACGAGCAGTACTTC.

The CDR3 is CASSLRDSNSPLHF. In DNA form, the CDR3 reads TGTGCCAGCAGCTTACGAGATTCCAATTCACCCCTCCACTTT. The rearrangement joins TRBV11-1 to TRBJ1-6; D gene uncertain. From germline, CDR1 is SGHAT and CDR2 FQDESV (reference sequence). The CDR3 spans 14 residues. The germline V and J ends were trimmed by 2 bases and 7 bases, with 9 bases remaining between them.

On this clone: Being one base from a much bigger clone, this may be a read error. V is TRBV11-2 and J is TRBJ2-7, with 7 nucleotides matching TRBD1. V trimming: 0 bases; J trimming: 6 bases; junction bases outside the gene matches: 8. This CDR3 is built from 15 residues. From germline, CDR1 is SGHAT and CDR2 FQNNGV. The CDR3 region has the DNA TGTGCCAGCAGCTTAGATGCCAGGGGGATCGGCGAGCAGTACTTC. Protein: CASSLDARGIGEQYF.

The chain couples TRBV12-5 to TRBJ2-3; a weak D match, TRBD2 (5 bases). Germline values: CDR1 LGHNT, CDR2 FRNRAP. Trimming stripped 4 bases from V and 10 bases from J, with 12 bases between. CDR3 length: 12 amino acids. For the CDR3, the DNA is TGTGCTAGTGGTTCTTCCCTAGCATCGCAGTATTTT. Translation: CASGSSLASQYF.

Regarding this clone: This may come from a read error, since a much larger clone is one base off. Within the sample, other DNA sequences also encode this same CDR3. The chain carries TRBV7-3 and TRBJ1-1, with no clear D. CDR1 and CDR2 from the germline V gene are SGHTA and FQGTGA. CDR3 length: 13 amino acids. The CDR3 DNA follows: TGTGCCAGCAGCGTCATTCCGAGGACTGAGGCTTTCTTT. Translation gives CASSVIPRTEAFF.

The CDR3 DNA is TGTGCCAGTAGTATCAGGGGGACTGGGGCCAACGTCCTGACTTTC. Amino acids: CASSIRGTGANVLTF. The gene calls are TRBV19 and TRBJ2-6; 7 bases fit TRBD1. The CDR3 contains 15 residues. V lost 3 bases and J lost 2; bases outside the gene matches: 1. Germline assignment: CDR1 LNHDA and CDR2 SQIVND (reference sequence).

CDR3: CASSFDRVGIYEQYF. CDR3 coding DNA: TGTGCCAGCAGCTTCGACAGGGTAGGAATCTACGAGCAGTACTTC. The chain employs TRBV7-9 and TRBJ2-7; 7 positions agree with TRBD1. V lost 3 bases and J lost 3; bases outside the gene matches: 8. The CDR3 loop spans 15 amino acids. Germline V gene sequence: CDR1 SEHNR, CDR2 FQNEAQ (reference sequence).

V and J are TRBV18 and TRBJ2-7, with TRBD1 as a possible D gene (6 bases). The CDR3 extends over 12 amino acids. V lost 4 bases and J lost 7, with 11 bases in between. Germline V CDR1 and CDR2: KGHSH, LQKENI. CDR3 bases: TGTGCCAGCTCACAAGACAGGCGGGAGCAGTACTTC. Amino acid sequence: CASSQDRREQYF.

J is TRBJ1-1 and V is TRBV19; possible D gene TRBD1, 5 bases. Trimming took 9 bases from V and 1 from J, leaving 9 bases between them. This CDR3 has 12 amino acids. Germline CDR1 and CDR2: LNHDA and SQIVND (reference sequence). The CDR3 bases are TGTGCCAGCACCAGGGAGAACACTGAAGCTTTCTTT. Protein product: CASTRENTEAFF.

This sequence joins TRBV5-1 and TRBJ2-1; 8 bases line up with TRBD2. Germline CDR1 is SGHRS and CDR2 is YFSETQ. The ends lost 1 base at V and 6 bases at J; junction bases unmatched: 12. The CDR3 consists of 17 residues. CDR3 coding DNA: TGCGCCAGCAGCTTGTTACCGACTAGCGCCCCGGGCAATGAGCAGTTCTTC. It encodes CASSLLPTSAPGNEQFF.

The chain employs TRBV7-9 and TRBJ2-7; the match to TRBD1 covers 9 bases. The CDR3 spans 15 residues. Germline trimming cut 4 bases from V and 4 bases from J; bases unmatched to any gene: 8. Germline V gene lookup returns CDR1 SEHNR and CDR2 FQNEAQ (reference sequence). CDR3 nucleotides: TGTGCCAGCAGCTCACCCGGGACAGGGCGATACGAGCAGTACTTC. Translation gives CASSSPGTGRYEQYF.

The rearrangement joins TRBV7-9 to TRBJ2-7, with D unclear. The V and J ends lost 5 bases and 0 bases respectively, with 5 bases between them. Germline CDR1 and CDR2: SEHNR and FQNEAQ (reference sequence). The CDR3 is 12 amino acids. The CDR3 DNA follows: TGTGCCAGCAGCAAGGACTCCTACGAGCAGTACTTC. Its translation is CASSKDSYEQYF.

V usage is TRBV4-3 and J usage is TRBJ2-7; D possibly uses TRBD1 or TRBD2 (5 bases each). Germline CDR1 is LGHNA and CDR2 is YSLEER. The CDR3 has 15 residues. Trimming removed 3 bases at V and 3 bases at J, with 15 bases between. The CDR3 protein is CASSQTAAGVYEQYF. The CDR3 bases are TGCGCCAGCAGCCAGACAGCGGCTGGCGTCTACGAGCAGTACTTC.

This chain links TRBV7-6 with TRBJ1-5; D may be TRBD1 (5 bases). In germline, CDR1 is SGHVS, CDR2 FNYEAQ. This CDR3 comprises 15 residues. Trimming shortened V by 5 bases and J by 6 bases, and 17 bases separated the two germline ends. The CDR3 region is CASSQMGGAGQPQHF. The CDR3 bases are TGTGCCAGCAGCCAAATGGGGGGAGCGGGTCAGCCCCAGCATTTT.

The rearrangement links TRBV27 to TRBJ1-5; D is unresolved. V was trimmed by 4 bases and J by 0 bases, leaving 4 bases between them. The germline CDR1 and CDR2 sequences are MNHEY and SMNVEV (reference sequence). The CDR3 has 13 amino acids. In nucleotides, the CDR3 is TGTGCCAGCAGTTACGCTAGCAATCAGCCCCAGCATTTT. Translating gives CASSYASNQPQHF.

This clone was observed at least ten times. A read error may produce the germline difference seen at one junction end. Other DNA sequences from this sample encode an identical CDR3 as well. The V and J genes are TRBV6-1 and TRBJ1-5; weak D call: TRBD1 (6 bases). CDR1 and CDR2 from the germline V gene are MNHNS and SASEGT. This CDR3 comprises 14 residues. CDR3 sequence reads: CASSEGGGNQPQHF. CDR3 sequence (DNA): TGTGCCAGCAGCGAAGGGGGGGGCAATCAGCCCCAGCATTTT.

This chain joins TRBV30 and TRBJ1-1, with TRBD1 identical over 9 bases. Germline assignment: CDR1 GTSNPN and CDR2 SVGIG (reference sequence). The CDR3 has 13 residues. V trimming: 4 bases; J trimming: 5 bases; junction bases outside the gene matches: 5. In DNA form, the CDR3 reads TGTGCCTGGACCACTGACAGGGGGACTGAAGCTTTCTTT. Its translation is CAWTTDRGTEAFF. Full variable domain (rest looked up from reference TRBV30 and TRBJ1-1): SQTIHQWPATLVQPVGSPLSLECTVEGTSNPNLYWYRQAAGRGLQLLFYSVGIGQISSEVPQNLSASRPQDRQFILSSKKLLLSDSGFYLCAWTTDRGTEAFFGQGTRLTVV.

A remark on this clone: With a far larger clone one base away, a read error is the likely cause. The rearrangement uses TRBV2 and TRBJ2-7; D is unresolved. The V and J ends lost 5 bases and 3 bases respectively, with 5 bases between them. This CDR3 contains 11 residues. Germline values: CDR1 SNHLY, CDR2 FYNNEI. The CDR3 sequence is CASSPGYEQYF. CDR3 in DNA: TGTGCCAGCAGTCCGGGCTACGAGCAGTACTTC.

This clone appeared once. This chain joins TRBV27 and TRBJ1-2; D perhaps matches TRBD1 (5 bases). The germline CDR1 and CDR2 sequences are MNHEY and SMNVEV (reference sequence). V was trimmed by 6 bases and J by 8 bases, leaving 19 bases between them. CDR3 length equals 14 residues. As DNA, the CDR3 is TGTGCCAGCAGCCGACTCCAGGGTGTTGAGGGCTACACCTTC. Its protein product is CASSRLQGVEGYTF.

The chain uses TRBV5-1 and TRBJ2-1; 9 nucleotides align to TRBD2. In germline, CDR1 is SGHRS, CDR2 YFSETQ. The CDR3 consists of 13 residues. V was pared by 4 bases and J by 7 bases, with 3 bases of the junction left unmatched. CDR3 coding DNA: TGCGCCAGCAGCGGCACTAGCGGGAATGAGCAGTTCTTC. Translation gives CASSGTSGNEQFF.

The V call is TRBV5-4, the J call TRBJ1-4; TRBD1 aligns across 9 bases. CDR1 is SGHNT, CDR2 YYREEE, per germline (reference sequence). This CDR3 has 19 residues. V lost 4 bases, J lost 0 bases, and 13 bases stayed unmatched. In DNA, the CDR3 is TGTGCCAGCAGCCGGGGACAGGGCGCTTTTGGACCAACTAATGAAAAACTGTTTTTT. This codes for CASSRGQGAFGPTNEKLFF. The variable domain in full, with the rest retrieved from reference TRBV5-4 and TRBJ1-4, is ETGVTQSPTHLIKTRGQQVTLRCSSQSGHNTVSWYQQALGQGPQFIFQYYREEENGRGNFPPRFSGLQFPNYSSELNVNALELDDSALYLCASSRGQGAFGPTNEKLFFGSGTQLSVL.